This T cell receptor (beta chain) stems from a study of T cell responses to AZD1222 COVID-19 vaccine. A word on this clone: The antigen remains unidentified.

Libraries were prepared by immunoSEQ multiplex PCR; TCRdb keeps only in-frame clonotypes and omits some of them. Of some 150,000 clones in the sample, over 85% are singletons; the top ten hold approximately 4.8%. CDR1 is MNHEY and CDR2 is SVGEGT in the germline V gene. Trimming took off 2 bases at V and 0 bases at J, with 14 bases between the two ends. The CDR3 length is 16 residues. Study-level findings and limits: Per reports, nearly half of all spike-specific TCRs target regions that are unmutated in variants. Repertoires were obtained only post-peak T cell response. Females made up more of the donors, who were largely white British, and clonal diversity may have come out too low. Two AZD1222 administrations were followed by greater Spike-specific TCR breadth and depth.

This receptor was taken from an adult in good health. The chain has TRBV6-2 or TRBV6-3 and TRBJ2-7; D is perhaps TRBD1 (5 bases). Sequencing was performed on peripheral blood, taken on day 0 of AZD1222 vaccination. The CDR3 coding sequence is TGTGCCAGCAGTTACGTATCAGGGTTGGGCTCCTACGAGCAGTACTTC. Protein: CASSYVSGLGSYEQYF.